This TCR beta chain was identified in a study of shared clonotypes between healthy human individuals. The germline gives CDR1 KGHSH, CDR2 LQKENI. The length of the CDR3 is 15 residues. CD45RO-negative, CCR7-positively selected cells formed the naive CD8 fraction, excluding terminally differentiated effector memory CD45RA+ cells. Donors, healthy HIV-negative adults, lacked recent acute infections or vaccinations. The DNA input per sorted-subset replicate PCR was 150 to 200 ng, corresponding to 32,000 or so T cell genomes. Sequencing used immunoSEQ multiplex PCR; TCRdb keeps in-frame clones, though not all of them. There are about 580,000 clones in the sample; roughly 98% occur only once, and approximately 0.3% lies in the top ten. Study-wide results and limits: When naive CD4 clonotypes were compared across a few donors, around 5% were shared. Measured sharing among donors was expected to vary with sequencing depth.

A word on this clone: Its antigen is currently unknown. An end of the junction differs from the germline gene, which may be a read error.

The TCR sequence derives from a man aged 25 to 45 in good health. The chain carries TRBV18 and TRBJ1-2; D not certain. The specimen sequenced was naive CD8+ T cells sorted from blood. The CDR3 region has the DNA TGTGCCAGCTCCCCACAAGAGGGTGTTAGCTATGGCTACACCTTC. It yields the protein CASSPQEGVSYGYTF.